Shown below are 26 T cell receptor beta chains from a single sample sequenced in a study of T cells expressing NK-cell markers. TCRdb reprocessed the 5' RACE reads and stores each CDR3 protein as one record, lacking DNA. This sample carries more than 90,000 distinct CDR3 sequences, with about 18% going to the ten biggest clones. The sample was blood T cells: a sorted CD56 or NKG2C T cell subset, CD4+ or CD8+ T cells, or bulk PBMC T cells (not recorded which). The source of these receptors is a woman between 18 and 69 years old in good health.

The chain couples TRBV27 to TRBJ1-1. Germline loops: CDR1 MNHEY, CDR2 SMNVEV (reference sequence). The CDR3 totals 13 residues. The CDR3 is CASSLMIETEAFF.

The CDR3 region is CASIPGQGDYGYTF. The gene calls are TRBV2 and TRBJ1-2; TCRdb gives TRBD1 as the D gene, but with no DNA this cannot be confirmed. This CDR3 has 14 residues. Germline lookup yields CDR1 SNHLY and CDR2 FYNNEI.

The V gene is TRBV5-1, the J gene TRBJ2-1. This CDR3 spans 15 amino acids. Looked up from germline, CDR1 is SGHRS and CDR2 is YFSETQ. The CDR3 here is CASSQIPTDYNEQFF. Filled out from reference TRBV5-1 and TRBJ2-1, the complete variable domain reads KAGVTQTPRYLIKTRGQQVTLSCSPISGHRSVSWYQQTPGQGLQFLFEYFSETQRNKGNFPGRFSGRQFSNSRSEMNVSTLELGDSALYLCASSQIPTDYNEQFFGPGTRLTVL.

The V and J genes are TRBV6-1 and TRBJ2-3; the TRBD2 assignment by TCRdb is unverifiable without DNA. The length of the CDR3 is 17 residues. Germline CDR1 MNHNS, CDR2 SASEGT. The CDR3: CASSTALGAGDTDTQYF.

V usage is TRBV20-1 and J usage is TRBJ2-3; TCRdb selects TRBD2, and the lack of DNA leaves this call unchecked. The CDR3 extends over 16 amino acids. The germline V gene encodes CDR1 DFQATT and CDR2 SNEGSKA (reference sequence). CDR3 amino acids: CSAHLEAGRGWDTQYF.

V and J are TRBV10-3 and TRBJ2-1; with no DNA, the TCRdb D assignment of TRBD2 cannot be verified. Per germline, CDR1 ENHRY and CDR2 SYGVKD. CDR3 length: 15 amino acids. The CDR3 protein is CAISAGDFSYNEQFF.

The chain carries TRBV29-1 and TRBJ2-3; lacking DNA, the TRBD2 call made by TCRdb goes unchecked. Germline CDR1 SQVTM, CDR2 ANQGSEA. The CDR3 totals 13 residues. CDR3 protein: CSVVGQLGDTQYF.

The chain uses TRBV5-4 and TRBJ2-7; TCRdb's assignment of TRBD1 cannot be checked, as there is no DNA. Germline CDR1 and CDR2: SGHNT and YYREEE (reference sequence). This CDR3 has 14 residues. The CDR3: CASTPSGGSYEQYF.

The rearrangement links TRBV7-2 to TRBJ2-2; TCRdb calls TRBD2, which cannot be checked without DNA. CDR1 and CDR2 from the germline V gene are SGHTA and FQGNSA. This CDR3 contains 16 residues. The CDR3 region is CASSLPGLLRSGELFF.

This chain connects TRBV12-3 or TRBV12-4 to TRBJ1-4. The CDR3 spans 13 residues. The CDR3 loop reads CASSPSPNEKLFF.

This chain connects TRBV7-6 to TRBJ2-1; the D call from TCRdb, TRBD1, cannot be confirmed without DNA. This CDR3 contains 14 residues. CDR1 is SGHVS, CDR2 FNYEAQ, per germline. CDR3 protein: CASSSPGSYNEQFF.

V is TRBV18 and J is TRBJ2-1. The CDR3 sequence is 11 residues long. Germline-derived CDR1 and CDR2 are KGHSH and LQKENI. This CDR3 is CASSLDPEQFF.

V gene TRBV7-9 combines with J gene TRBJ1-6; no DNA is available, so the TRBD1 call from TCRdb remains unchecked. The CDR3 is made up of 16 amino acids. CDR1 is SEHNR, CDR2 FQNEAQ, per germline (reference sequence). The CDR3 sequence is CASSLSYGFRDSPLHF.

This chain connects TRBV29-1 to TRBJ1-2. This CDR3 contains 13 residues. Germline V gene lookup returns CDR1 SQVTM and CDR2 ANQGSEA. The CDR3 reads CSVPGLVNYGYTF.

The CDR3 sequence is CASSLIAGYSSTDTQYF. The chain has TRBV5-6 and TRBJ2-3; lacking DNA, the TRBD2 call made by TCRdb goes unchecked. This CDR3 has 17 residues. The germline V gene encodes CDR1 SGHDT and CDR2 YYEEEE.

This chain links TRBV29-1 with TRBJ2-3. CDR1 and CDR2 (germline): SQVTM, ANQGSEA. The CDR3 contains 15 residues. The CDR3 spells CSPRLCTTLTDTQYF.

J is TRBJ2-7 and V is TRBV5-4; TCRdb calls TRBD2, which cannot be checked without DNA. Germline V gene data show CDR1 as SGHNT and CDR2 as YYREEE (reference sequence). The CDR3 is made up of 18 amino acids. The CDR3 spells CASSFGTSGSSSSYEQYF.

CDR3 residues: CATSDTGTSGITGEQFF. This chain links TRBV24-1 with TRBJ2-1; without DNA, the TCRdb call of TRBD2 cannot be checked. Germline assignment: CDR1 KGHDR and CDR2 SFDVKD. CDR3 length: 17 residues.

The chain's CDR3 is CASSIGDRSYNEQFF. The chain links TRBV19 to TRBJ2-1. From germline, CDR1 is LNHDA and CDR2 SQIVND (reference sequence). The CDR3 totals 15 residues.

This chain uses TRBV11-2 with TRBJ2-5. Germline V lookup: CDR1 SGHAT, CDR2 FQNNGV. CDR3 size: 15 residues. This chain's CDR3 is CASSLVGADQETQYF.

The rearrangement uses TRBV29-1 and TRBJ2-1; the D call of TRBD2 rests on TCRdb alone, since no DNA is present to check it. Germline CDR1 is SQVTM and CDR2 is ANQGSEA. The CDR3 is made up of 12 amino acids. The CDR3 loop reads CSYRGLAIEQFF.

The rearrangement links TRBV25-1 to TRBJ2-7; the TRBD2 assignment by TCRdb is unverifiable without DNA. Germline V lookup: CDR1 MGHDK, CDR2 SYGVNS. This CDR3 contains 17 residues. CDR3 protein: CASSESGTTSWVYEQYF.

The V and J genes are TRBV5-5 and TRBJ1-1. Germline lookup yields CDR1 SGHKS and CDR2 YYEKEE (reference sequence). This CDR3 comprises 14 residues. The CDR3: CASSSGQGNTEAFF.

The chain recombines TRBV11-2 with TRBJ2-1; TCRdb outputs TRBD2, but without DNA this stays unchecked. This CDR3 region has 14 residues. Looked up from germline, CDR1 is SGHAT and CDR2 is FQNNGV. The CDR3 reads CASSSGGALHEQFF. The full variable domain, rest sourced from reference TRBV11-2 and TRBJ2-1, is EAGVAQSPRYKIIEKRQSVAFWCNPISGHATLYWYQQILGQGPKLLIQFQNNGVVDDSQLPKDRFSAERLKGVDSTLKIQPAKLEDSAVYLCASSSGGALHEQFFGPGTRLTVL.

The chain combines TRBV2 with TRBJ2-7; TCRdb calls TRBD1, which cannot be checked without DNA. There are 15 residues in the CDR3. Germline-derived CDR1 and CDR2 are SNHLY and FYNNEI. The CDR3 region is CASSDPRELRGEQYF.

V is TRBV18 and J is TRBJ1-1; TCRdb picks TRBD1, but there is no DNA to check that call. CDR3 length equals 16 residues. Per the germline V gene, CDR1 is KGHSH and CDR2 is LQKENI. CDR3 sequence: CASSPPVPLEGTEAFF.